The next 2 T cell receptor beta chains were all read from a single sample in a study of T cells after yellow fever vaccination. TCRdb passed the 5' RACE reads through MiXCR, listing each CDR3 protein once. The sample has fewer than 90,000 distinct CDR3 sequences; about 6.6% are singletons. The input for sequencing was CD8+ T cells sorted from PBMCs, taken about 5 days after the first yellow fever vaccination. The receptors here all came from a young man who received the YFV17D yellow fever vaccine.

The sample holds many counts of this clonotype. CDR3 nucleotides: TGTGCCACCAGCAGAGACACCGGGACTAGCGGGGGGTACGATACGCAGTATTTT. It codes for CATSRDTGTSGGYDTQYF. The V and J genes are TRBV15 and TRBJ2-3; 15 nucleotides line up with TRBD2. After removal of 0 bases from V and 6 bases from J, the junction contained 7 bases not matched to a gene. The CDR3 sequence is 18 residues long. The germline V gene has CDR1 LNHNV and CDR2 YYDKDF (reference sequence).

The gene calls are TRBV6-5 and TRBJ1-5; 7 bases match TRBD1. In germline, CDR1 is MNHEY, CDR2 SVGAGI. V dropped 0 bases and J dropped 5; count of bases not matched to a gene: 7. CDR3 size: 16 residues. CDR3 protein: CASSYSAAGGDQPQHF. The CDR3 nucleotides read TGTGCCAGCAGTTACTCCGCAGCAGGGGGTGATCAGCCCCAGCATTTT.